Listed below are T cell receptor beta chains from one sample, sequenced in a study of T-cell reconstitution after alpha-beta-depleted transplantation in children. TCRdb called the PCR reads again in MiXCR, with one record for every CDR3 protein. The table has around 580,000 distinct CDR3 sequences, over 20% seen once. Sequenced material: PBMCs, taken before TCRalphabeta/CD19-depleted stem cell transplant. The source of these receptors is a boy younger than two with Wiskott-Aldrich syndrome, due to receive a stem cell transplant. CDR3s include the opening cysteine and the closing phenylalanine or tryptophan. The D gene is left open where the match is weak. Size values are once, few and many counts, or a class for expanded clones, and some rows have none.

18	TRBV6-5	-	-	TRBJ2-3	TGTGCCAGCAGTTACTCGAGGCCGGGGGAAGGAGGTACAGATACGCAGTATTTT	CASSYSRPGEGGTDTQYF
13	TRBV5-1	-	few	TRBJ2-7	TGCGCCAGCAGCCCGGACTATTTCTACGAGCAGTACTTC	CASSPDYFYEQYF
13	TRBV7-7	-	-	TRBJ2-3	TGTGCCAGCAGCTTTTCAAGGTTTGATACGCAGTATTTT	CASSFSRFDTQYF
13	TRBV12-3/TRBV12-4	-	-	TRBJ2-1	TGTGCCAGCAGTTACGGGCCTGCCAATGAGCAGTTCTTC	CASSYGPANEQFF
14	TRBV4-2	-	-	TRBJ2-5	TGTGCCAGCAGCCAAGATGAACTTGGGGAGACCCAGTACTTC	CASSQDELGETQYF
15	TRBV20-1	-	-	TRBJ2-5	TGCAGTGCTAGAGATTTTGGGCGGTACCAAGAGACCCAGTACTTC	CSARDFGRYQETQYF
16	TRBV11-2	TRBD2	few	TRBJ2-1	TGTGCCAGCAGCCCGTACCTAGCGGGAGGGTACAATGAGCAGTTCTTC	CASSPYLAGGYNEQFF
16	TRBV12-3/TRBV12-4	TRBD2	-	TRBJ2-3	TGTGCCAGCAGCCCCTGGCCTTTAGGGGAGGGGTCAACGCAGTATTTT	CASSPWPLGEGSTQYF
16	TRBV5-1	-	-	TRBJ2-7	TGCGCCAGCAGCTTGCAGGGGCACGGGAGAGGGTACGAGCAGTACTTC	CASSLQGHGRGYEQYF
13	TRBV20-1	TRBD2	few	TRBJ2-7	TGCAGTGCTAGCGGGAGGACTAGTTACGAGCAGTACTTC	CSASGRTSYEQYF
14	TRBV7-3	TRBD1	-	TRBJ2-1	TGTGCCAGCAGCCGAGGACAGGGCATCAGTGAGCAGTTCTTC	CASSRGQGISEQFF
17	TRBV4-1	TRBD2	few	TRBJ2-3	TGCGCCAGCAGCCAACCGGGACTAGCGGTCCTCTGGGATACGCAGTATTTT	CASSQPGLAVLWDTQYF
15	TRBV7-2	TRBD1	few	TRBJ1-4	TGTGCCAGCAGCTTAGCCGGGACAGGTTTTCGTAAACTGTTTTTT	CASSLAGTGFRKLFF
16	TRBV20-1	TRBD2	-	TRBJ2-7	TGCAGTGCTTACTATGCACGGGGGGCGGGAGGGAACGAGCAGTACTTC	CSAYYARGAGGNEQYF
13	TRBV5-8	-	-	TRBJ1-1	TGTGCCAGCAGCTTGGGGCGTAGGACTGAAGCTTTCTTT	CASSLGRRTEAFF
14	TRBV19	TRBD2	-	TRBJ2-1	TGTGCCAGTCATAGCGGGAGCTCCTACAATGAGCAGTTCTTC	CASHSGSSYNEQFF
15	TRBV10-3	-	few	TRBJ2-3	TGTGCCATCAGGCGGGGAACTTCAGGCACAGATACGCAGTATTTT	CAIRRGTSGTDTQYF
15	TRBV12-3/TRBV12-4	-	few	TRBJ2-1	TGTGCCAGCAGTTTTAGAGTGAGTGTGTACAATGAGCAGTTCTTC	CASSFRVSVYNEQFF
13	TRBV6-6	-	-	TRBJ1-1	TGTGCCAGCAGTAATTTAAGGGACACTGAAGCTTTCTTT	CASSNLRDTEAFF
14	TRBV2	-	-	TRBJ1-2	TGTGCCAGCAGTGAAGCAAGGGCTTTTTATGGCTACACCTTC	CASSEARAFYGYTF
15	TRBV19	-	-	TRBJ2-2	TGTGCCAGTAGTATCCAGAGGGTGAACACCGGGGAGCTGTTTTTT	CASSIQRVNTGELFF
13	TRBV13	-	-	TRBJ2-7	TGTGCCAGCAGCTTGTCTCAGGGACACGAGCAGTACTTC	CASSLSQGHEQYF
13	TRBV4-1	-	few	TRBJ2-1	TGCGCCAGCAGCCAAGATGAAGCGTTCGAGCAGTTCTTC	CASSQDEAFEQFF
15	TRBV5-8	TRBD1	-	TRBJ2-5	TGTGCCAGCAGCCCGAACGACAGGGGGCGAGAGACCCAGTACTTC	CASSPNDRGRETQYF
17	TRBV10-3	TRBD2	-	TRBJ2-3	TGTGCCATCACCAGGACCCTAGCGGGAGAGGGCACAGATACGCAGTATTTT	CAITRTLAGEGTDTQYF
12	TRBV20-1	-	-	TRBJ2-3	TGCAGTGCTACCTGGTCCACAGATACGCAGTATTTT	CSATWSTDTQYF
12	TRBV24-1	-	-	TRBJ2-5	TGTGCCACCAGTGATTTGACGGAGGCCCAGTACTTC	CATSDLTEAQYF
13	TRBV7-7	-	many	TRBJ2-5	TGTGCCAGCAGCTTAGCCCGTGAAGAGACCCAGTACTTC	CASSLAREETQYF
17	TRBV7-2	TRBD2	few	TRBJ2-3	TGTGCCAGCAGCTCCAGACTAGCGGGATCCTCCACAGATACGCAGTATTTT	CASSSRLAGSSTDTQYF
14	TRBV27	-	few	TRBJ1-6	TGTGCCAGCAGTGGCCGACAGCCCGGTTCACCCCTCCACTTT	CASSGRQPGSPLHF
17	TRBV5-6	-	few	TRBJ2-5	TGTGCCAGCAGCTTCGGATCTAGGGGGAGGATGAGAGAGACCCAGTACTTC	CASSFGSRGRMRETQYF
15	TRBV11-2	-	few	TRBJ2-2	TGTGCCAGCAGCTTACGGAGGTCGAACACCGGGGAGCTGTTTTTT	CASSLRRSNTGELFF
13	TRBV7-6	-	few	TRBJ1-2	TGTGCCAGCAGCTTAGCGGGGGACCTTGGCTACACCTTC	CASSLAGDLGYTF
16	TRBV7-6	-	-	TRBJ2-1	TGTGCCAGCAGCTTAGAGGCGGAGAACACCTACAATGAGCAGTTCTTC	CASSLEAENTYNEQFF
15	TRBV12-3/TRBV12-4	TRBD2	-	TRBJ2-2	TGTGCCAGTAGCGGGAGGAACTCGAACACCGGGGAGCTGTTTTTT	CASSGRNSNTGELFF
16	TRBV20-1	TRBD1	-	TRBJ1-5	TGCAGTGCCTCCCCAGCAGGGGGCCTGGGCAATCAGCCCCAGCATTTT	CSASPAGGLGNQPQHF
14	TRBV6-1	-	few	TRBJ1-5	TGTGCCAGCAGTGAACAACCCAGAAATCAGCCCCAGCATTTT	CASSEQPRNQPQHF
19	TRBV21-1	-	many	TRBJ1-6	TGTGCCAGCAGCAAGGACCGTGTGGTGGGGCACCCCTATAATTCACCCCTCCACTTT	CASSKDRVVGHPYNSPLHF
17	TRBV20-1	TRBD2	-	TRBJ2-1	TGCAGTGCTAGAGGAGGACTAGCGAAACGGACCTACAATGAGCAGTTCTTC	CSARGGLAKRTYNEQFF
14	TRBV11-2	TRBD1	-	TRBJ2-5	TGTGCCAGCAGCTTGTTGAACAGGGGAGAGACCGAGTACTTC	CASSLLNRGETEYF
14	TRBV10-3	TRBD2	few	TRBJ2-5	TGTGCCATCAGTGGGACTAGCGCGCAAGAGACCCAGTACTTC	CAISGTSAQETQYF
14	TRBV28	TRBD1	few	TRBJ2-1	TGTGCCATCCACGACAGGGGCCTTTTCAATGAGCAGTTCTTC	CAIHDRGLFNEQFF